The clone carrying this T cell receptor beta chain was detected once. As it was prepared, the TCRbeta library received unique molecular identifiers. TCRdb re-derived calls from the PCR reads in MiXCR, one entry per CDR3 protein. Here the sample spans about 400,000 distinct CDR3 sequences, around 20% being singletons. The entry originates in a study of T-cell reconstitution after alpha-beta-depleted transplantation in children. CDR3 length: 14 residues. Trimming stripped 2 bases from V and 4 bases from J, with 11 bases between. This TCR was sampled from a human donor who donated a stem cell graft to a child with acute myeloid leukemia. This sequence joins TRBV12-3 or TRBV12-4 and TRBJ1-1; no clear D. This sample comprised PBMCs from the stem cell graft donor, obtained from the stem cell graft. Here the CDR3 reads CASSLWRGSTEAFF. The DNA for the CDR3 is TGTGCCAGCAGTTTATGGCGGGGTTCCACTGAAGCTTTCTTT.